This T cell receptor (beta chain) originates from a study of T-cell memory formation after mild COVID-19. TCRdb itself ran the 5' RACE reads through MiXCR, one entry per CDR3 protein. The sample shows approximately 250,000 distinct CDR3 sequences, 15% of them seen only once. J was trimmed by 0 bases and V by 3 bases; bases with no gene match: 9. The CDR3 runs 19 residues. Germline V gene sequence: CDR1 SNHLY, CDR2 FYNNEI. The sequence came from an adult woman who had mild COVID-19 (a few samples of this study predate the infection). Cell type and time point are not known. Input material: PBMCs or a T cell subset sorted from them (not recorded which). This sequence joins TRBV2 and TRBJ2-1, with TRBD2 identical over 12 bases. DNA of the CDR3: TGTGCCAGCAGTGAGCCCGGACTAGCGGGAAGGAGCTCCTACAATGAGCAGTTCTTC. Its translation: CASSEPGLAGRSSYNEQFF.